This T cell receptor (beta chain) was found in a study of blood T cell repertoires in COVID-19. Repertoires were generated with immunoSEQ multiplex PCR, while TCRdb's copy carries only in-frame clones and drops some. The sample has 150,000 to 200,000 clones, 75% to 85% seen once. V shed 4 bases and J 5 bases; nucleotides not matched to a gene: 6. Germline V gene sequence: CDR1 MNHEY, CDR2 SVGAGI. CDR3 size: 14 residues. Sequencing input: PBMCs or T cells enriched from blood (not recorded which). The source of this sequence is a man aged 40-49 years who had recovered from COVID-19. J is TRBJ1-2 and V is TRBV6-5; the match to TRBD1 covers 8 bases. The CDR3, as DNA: TGTGCCAGCAGTTTGGACAGGGACCTTTATGGCTACACCTTC. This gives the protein CASSLDRDLYGYTF.